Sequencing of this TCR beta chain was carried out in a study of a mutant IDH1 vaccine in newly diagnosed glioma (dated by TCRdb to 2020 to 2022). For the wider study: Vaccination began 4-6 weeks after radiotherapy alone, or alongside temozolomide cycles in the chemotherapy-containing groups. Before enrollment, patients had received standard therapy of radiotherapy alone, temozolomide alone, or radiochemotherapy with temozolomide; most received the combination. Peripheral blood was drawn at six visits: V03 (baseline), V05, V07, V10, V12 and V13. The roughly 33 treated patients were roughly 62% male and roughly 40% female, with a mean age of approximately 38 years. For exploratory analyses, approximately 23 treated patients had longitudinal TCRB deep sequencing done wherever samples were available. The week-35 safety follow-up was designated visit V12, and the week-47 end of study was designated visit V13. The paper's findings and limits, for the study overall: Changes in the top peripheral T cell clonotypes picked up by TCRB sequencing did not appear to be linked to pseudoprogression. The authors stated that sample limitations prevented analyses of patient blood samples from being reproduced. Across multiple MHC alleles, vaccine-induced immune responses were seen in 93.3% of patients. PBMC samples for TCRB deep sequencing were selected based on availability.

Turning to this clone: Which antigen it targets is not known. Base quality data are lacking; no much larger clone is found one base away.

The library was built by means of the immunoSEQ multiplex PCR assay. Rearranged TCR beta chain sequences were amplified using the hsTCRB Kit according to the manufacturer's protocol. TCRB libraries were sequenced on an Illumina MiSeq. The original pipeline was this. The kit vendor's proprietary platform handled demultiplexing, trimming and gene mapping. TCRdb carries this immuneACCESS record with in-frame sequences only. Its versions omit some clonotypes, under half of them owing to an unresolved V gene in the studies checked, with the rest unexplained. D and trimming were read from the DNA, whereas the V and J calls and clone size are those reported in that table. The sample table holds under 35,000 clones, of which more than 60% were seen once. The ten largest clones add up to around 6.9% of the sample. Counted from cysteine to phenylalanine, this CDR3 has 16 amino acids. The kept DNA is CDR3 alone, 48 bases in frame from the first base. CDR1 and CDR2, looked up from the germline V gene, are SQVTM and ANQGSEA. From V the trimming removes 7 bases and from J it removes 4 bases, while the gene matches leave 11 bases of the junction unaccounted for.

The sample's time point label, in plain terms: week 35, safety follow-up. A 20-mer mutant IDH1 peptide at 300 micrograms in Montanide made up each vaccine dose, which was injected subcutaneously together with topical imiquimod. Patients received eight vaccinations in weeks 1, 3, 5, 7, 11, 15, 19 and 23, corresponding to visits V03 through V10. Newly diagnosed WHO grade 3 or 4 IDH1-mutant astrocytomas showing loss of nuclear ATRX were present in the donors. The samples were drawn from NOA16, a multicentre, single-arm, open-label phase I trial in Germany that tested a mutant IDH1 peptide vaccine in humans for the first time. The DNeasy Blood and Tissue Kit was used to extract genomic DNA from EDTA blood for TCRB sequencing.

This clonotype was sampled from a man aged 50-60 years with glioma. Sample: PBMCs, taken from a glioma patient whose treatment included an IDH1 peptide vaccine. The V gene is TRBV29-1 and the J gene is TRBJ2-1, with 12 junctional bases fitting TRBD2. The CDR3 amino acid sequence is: CSATGTSGFLYNEQFF. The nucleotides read TGCAGCGCGACCGGGACTAGCGGGTTTCTGTACAATGAGCAGTTCTTC.